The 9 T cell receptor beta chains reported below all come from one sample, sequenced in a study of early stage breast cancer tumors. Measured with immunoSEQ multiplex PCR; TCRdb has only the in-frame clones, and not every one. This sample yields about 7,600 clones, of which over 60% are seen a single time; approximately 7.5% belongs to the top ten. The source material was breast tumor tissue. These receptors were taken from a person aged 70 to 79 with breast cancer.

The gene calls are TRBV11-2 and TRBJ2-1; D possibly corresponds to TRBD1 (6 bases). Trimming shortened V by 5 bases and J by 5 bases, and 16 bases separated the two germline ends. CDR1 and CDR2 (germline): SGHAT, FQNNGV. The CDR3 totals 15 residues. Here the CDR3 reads CASSPNRVSNNEQFF. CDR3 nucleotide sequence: TGTGCCAGCAGCCCAAACAGGGTCTCTAACAATGAGCAGTTCTTC.

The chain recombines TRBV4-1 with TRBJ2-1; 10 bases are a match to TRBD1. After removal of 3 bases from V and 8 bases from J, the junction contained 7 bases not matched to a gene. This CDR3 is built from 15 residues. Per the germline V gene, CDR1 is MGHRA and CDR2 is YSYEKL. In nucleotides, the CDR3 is TGCGCCAGCAGCCACCAAGGGGACAGGGGCCATGAGCAGTTCTTC. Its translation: CASSHQGDRGHEQFF.

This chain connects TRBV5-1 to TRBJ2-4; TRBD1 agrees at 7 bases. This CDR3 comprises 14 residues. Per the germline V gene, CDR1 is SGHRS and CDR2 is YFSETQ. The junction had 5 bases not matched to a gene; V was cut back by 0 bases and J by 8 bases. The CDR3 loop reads CASSLVGGTDIQYF. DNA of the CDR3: TGCGCCAGCAGCTTGGTAGGGGGCACGGACATTCAGTACTTC.

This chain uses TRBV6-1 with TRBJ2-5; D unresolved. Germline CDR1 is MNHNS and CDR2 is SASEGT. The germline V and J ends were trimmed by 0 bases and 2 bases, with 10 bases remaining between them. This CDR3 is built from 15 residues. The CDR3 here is CASSEAYGAQETQYF. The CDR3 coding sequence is TGTGCCAGCAGTGAAGCTTATGGAGCTCAAGAGACCCAGTACTTC.

The CDR3 coding sequence is TGTGCCAGCAGAGTACAGGGGGCAGAAGGCTACACCTTC. It specifies CASRVQGAEGYTF. The rearrangement uses TRBV2 and TRBJ1-2; 9 nucleotides align to TRBD1. V trimming: 6 bases; J trimming: 8 bases; junction bases outside the gene matches: 7. Germline CDR1 SNHLY, CDR2 FYNNEI. This CDR3 comprises 13 residues.

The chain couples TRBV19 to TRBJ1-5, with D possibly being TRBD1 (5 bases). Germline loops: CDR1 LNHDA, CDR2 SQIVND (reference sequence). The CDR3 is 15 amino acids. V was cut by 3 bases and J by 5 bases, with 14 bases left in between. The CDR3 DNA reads TGTGCCAGTAGTATTCGTCAGGGTGGAGATCAGCCCCAGCATTTT. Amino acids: CASSIRQGGDQPQHF. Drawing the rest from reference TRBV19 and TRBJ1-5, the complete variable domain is DGGITQSPKYLFRKEGQNVTLSCEQNLNHDAMYWYRQDPGQGLRLIYYSQIVNDFQKGDIAEGYSVSREKKESFPLTVTSAQKNPTAFYLCASSIRQGGDQPQHFGDGTRLSIL.

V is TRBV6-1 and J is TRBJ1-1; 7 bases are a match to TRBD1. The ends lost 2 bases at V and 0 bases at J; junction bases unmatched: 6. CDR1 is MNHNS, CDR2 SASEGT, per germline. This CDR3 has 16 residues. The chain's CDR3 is CASSEPRTGMNTEAFF. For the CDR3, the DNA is TGTGCCAGCAGTGAACCAAGGACAGGTATGAACACTGAAGCTTTCTTT.

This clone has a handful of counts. This chain's CDR3 is CASSERVAGQGKNIQYF. CDR3 DNA: TGTGCCAGCAGTGAAAGAGTGGCGGGACAGGGTAAAAACATTCAGTACTTC. J is TRBJ2-4 and V is TRBV2; 9 bases match TRBD1. The V gene end was trimmed by 2 bases and the J gene end by 4 bases; junction bases not matched to a gene: 9. The CDR3 has 17 amino acids. CDR1 is SNHLY and CDR2 is FYNNEI in the germline V gene. The full variable domain, with the rest looked up from reference TRBV2 and TRBJ2-4, is EPEVTQTPSHQVTQMGQEVILRCVPISNHLYFYWYRQILGQKVEFLVSFYNNEISEKSEIFDDQFSVERPDGSNFTLKIRSTKLEDSAMYFCASSERVAGQGKNIQYFGAGTRLSVL.

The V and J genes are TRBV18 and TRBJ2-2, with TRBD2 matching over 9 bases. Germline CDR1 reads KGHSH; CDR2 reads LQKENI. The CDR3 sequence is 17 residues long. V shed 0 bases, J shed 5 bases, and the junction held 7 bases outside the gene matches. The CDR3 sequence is CASSPPQRGDQTGELFF. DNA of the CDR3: TGTGCCAGCTCACCACCCCAGCGGGGGGACCAAACCGGGGAGCTGTTTTTT.